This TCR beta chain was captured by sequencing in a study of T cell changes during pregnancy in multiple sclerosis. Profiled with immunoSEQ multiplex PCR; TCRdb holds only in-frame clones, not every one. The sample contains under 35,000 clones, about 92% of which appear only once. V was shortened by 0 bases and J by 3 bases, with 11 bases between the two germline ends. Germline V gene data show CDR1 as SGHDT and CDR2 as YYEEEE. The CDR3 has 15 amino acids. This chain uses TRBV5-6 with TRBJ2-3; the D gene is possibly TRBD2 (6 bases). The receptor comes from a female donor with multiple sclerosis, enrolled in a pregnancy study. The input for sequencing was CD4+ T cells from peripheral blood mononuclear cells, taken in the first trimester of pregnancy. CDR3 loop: CASSLGRVNTDTQYF. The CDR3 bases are TGTGCCAGCAGCTTGGGGAGGGTAAATACAGATACGCAGTATTTT.